The 9 T cell receptor beta chains reported below all come from one sample, sequenced in a study of shared clonotypes between healthy human individuals. Assay used: immunoSEQ multiplex PCR; TCRdb lists only in-frame clones, some missing. The table records about 92,000 clones, 40% to 55% of them present only once. Material for sequencing was PBMCs. All receptors come from a woman in her thirties or forties in good health. Some clones in this sample may be carry-over from other donors' samples.

This clone has just one count. One junction end does not reproduce the germline sequence, and a read error may be involved. The chain employs TRBV11-1 and TRBJ2-7, with D perhaps matching TRBD2 (6 bases). This CDR3 spans 16 amino acids. Germline CDR1 reads SGHAT; CDR2 reads FQDESV (reference sequence). CDR3 protein: CASSQGLSGLRAEQYF. The CDR3 coding sequence is TGCGCCAGCAGCCAGGGATTATCGGGACTCCGGGCCGAGCAGTACTTC.

Details on this clone: It differs at one base from a far larger clone, so likely a read error. The CDR3 nucleotides are TGTGCCAGTGGAGGGCTCACAGATACGCAGTATTTT. Amino acids: CASGGLTDTQYF. V and J are TRBV28 and TRBJ2-3; a weak D match, TRBD2 (6 bases). CDR1 and CDR2 from the germline V gene are MDHEN and SYDVKM. This CDR3 contains 12 residues. Trimming stripped 9 bases from V and 2 bases from J, with 9 bases between.

This clone has only a few counts. This chain uses TRBV7-9 with TRBJ1-2; D not resolved. Trimming stripped 1 base from V and 0 bases from J, with 12 bases between. Germline CDR1 reads SEHNR; CDR2 reads FQNEAQ (reference sequence). The CDR3 has 16 residues. The CDR3 sequence: CASSLVAGSSNYGYTF. CDR3 DNA: TGTGCCAGCAGCTTAGTCGCGGGCAGCTCTAACTATGGCTACACCTTC.

The chain recombines TRBV30 with TRBJ2-7; maybe TRBD2 (6 bases). Germline values: CDR1 GTSNPN, CDR2 SVGIG (reference sequence). The CDR3 has 12 residues. The V end was cut by 3 bases, the J end by 2 bases, with 8 bases between. The CDR3: CAWREGPYEQYF. In DNA form, the CDR3 reads TGTGCCTGGAGGGAGGGCCCCTACGAGCAGTACTTC.

At least ten counts were recorded for this clone. This chain links TRBV11-3 with TRBJ2-7; D is tentatively TRBD1 or TRBD2 (7 bases each). This CDR3 has 14 amino acids. Germline CDR1 SGHNT, CDR2 YENEEA. Deletions cut 5 bases from V and 3 bases from J, with 14 bases between. The CDR3 sequence: CASSQRGQSYEQYF. The CDR3 DNA follows: TGTGCCAGCAGCCAGCGGGGACAGAGCTACGAGCAGTACTTC. Combining the CDR3 with reference TRBV11-3 and TRBJ2-7 gives the whole variable domain EAGVVQSPRYKIIEKKQPVAFWCNPISGHNTLYWYLQNLGQGPELLIRYENEEAVDDSQLPKDRFSAERLKGVDSTLKIQPAELGDSAVYLCASSQRGQSYEQYFGPGTRLTVT.

This clone turned up a few times. The rearrangement links TRBV2 to TRBJ2-5; D unresolved. Germline CDR1 is SNHLY and CDR2 is FYNNEI. The CDR3 is made up of 13 amino acids. V was cut by 4 bases and J by 4 bases, with 10 bases left in between. CDR3 DNA: TGTGCCAGCAGTGCTAGTGTTAGAGAGACCCAGTACTTC. Translated: CASSASVRETQYF.

This clone was detected only a few times. The chain is built from TRBV9 and TRBJ2-7, with D possibly matching TRBD1 (5 bases). V lost 3 bases and J 4 bases, leaving 14 bases between the germline ends. CDR1 SGDLS and CDR2 YYNGEE come from the germline V gene. This CDR3 has 14 amino acids. In DNA, the CDR3 is TGTGCCAGCAGCGGGACATCGGACGGATACGAGCAGTACTTC. Residues: CASSGTSDGYEQYF.

The rearrangement uses TRBV28 and TRBJ2-7, with D perhaps matching TRBD2 (5 bases). The CDR3 is 13 residues long. V gave up 5 bases and J gave up 5 bases, with 13 bases separating them. Germline V gene lookup returns CDR1 MDHEN and CDR2 SYDVKM. CDR3 loop: CASSEGAVHEQYF. The CDR3, as DNA: TGTGCCAGCAGTGAGGGTGCAGTTCACGAGCAGTACTTC.

The chain joins TRBV29-1 to TRBJ1-2; the D gene is possibly TRBD1 (6 bases). CDR1 and CDR2 (germline): SQVTM, ANQGSEA. The CDR3 sequence is 13 residues long. Trimming cost V 4 bases and J 8 bases, with 17 bases left between them. CDR3 in amino acids: CSVAVVGGGGYTF. In DNA form, the CDR3 reads TGCAGCGTTGCGGTTGTGGGGGGCGGCGGCTACACCTTC.